This TCR beta chain came from a study of tumor-infiltrating lymphocytes in primary liver carcinoma. Study-wide context: Surgeons resected the patients' primary liver carcinomas. Regarding the study as a whole: The study found a significantly higher top-250-clone fraction in tumors than in blood (p = 0.039).

The source of the blood RNA was unsorted whole blood, and germline DNA was extracted as well. This clonotype was counted many times. Its target is unknown. This CDR3 has 16 amino acids. V lost 5 bases, J lost 6 bases, and 11 bases stayed unmatched. Germline V CDR1 and CDR2: SGHNT, YENEEA. TCR beta cDNA was made from 500 ng total RNA with a constant-region primer. Libraries covering TCR beta were generated through three nested multiplex PCR rounds (using a slightly modified ARM-PCR). The first two PCR rounds used TRBV1-TRBV30 forward primers with a C-beta reverse primer, around 10 cycles each. TCRdb re-called the multiplex PCR reads through MiXCR, storing one row per CDR3 protein. The table records about 180,000 distinct CDR3 sequences, 50% to 75% of them present only once.

Input material: peripheral blood. The rearrangement links TRBV11-3 to TRBJ2-3; 10 bases align to TRBD1. The origin of this receptor is a man in his forties with primary liver carcinoma and hepatitis B virus infection. The CDR3 spells CASSPGTGEQDDTQYF. CDR3 nucleotide sequence: TGTGCCAGCAGCCCGGGGACAGGGGAACAGGACGATACGCAGTATTTT.